This T cell receptor beta chain was profiled in a study of OX40 agonist ivuxolimab in advanced cancers. Study as a whole: Dose-escalation patients had hepatocellular carcinoma, melanoma, renal cell or head and neck cancer. Of the participants, about 40% had some prior anti-PD-1, anti-PD-L1 or anti-CTLA-4 therapy, which was allowed. Study-wide results and limits: Relative to CD4+ cells, CD8+ T cells on average had more expanded clones.

This CDR3 has 13 amino acids. V dropped 0 bases and J dropped 5; count of bases not matched to a gene: 1. Germline CDR1 and CDR2: SGHNT and YYREEE (reference sequence). This clone was detected once. What it binds is unknown. Some clones are missing from TCRdb's copy, which holds only in-frame ones; the method was immunoSEQ multiplex PCR. This sample yields approximately 54,000 clones, of which about four fifths are seen a single time; roughly 3% belongs to the top ten. The cohort excluded patients with autoimmune disease history or systemic immunosuppression. The chain joins TRBV5-4 to TRBJ2-7, with 8 bases matching TRBD1. Sample: CD4+ or CD8+ T cells sorted from blood, taken in a trial of the OX40 agonist ivuxolimab. This receptor was obtained from an adult with an advanced solid tumor such as melanoma, head and neck, liver or kidney cancer. Written as DNA, the CDR3 is TGTGCCAGCAGCTTGGCAGGGGGCAACGAGCAGTACTTC. Encoded protein: CASSLAGGNEQYF.